This TCR beta chain stems from a study of blood T cell repertoires in COVID-19 (dated by TCRdb to the early 2020s). Turning to the overall study: The collaborator samples originated in the United States, Italy and Spain and spanned the acute and convalescent phases of COVID-19. The material from the prospective study consisted of cDNA or gDNA derived from T cells, B-cell-depleted T cells, or PBMCs. The dataset comprised deeply sampled blood TCRbeta repertoires from subjects exposed to, actively infected with, or recovered from COVID-19. A freely available public database, intended as a resource for researchers studying the immune response to SARS-CoV-2, is where the repertoires were released. Samples came from the ongoing ImmuneRACE study (first 160 participants) plus 1,254 subjects from 6 global collaborators. Sample metadata almost always included a de-identified subject ID, COVID-19 status, age in years and sex. Where available, HLA class I and class II types were taken from metadata supplied by the sample provider and were not determined by assay-based typing. Summary of the overall study and its limitations: Clinical and demographic metadata were provided uncurated, with the amount varying by source and participant.

Of note for this clone: The target of this receptor is not known. Per-base quality was not reported, and no clone a single base away is much larger than it.

Participants in the prospective study were enrolled through a virtual design, were aged roughly 18 to 90 years, and lived in 24 United States geographic areas. Cohort assignment in the prospective study relied on participant-reported clinical history from a screening survey and a study questionnaire. Recovered participants in ImmuneRACE Cohort 3 were defined by two consecutive negative NP/OP PCR tests, clearance by a healthcare professional, or resolution of symptoms. Each participant in the prospective study had whole blood, serum and a nasopharyngeal or oropharyngeal swab collected by mobile phlebotomists. Prospective study participants could optionally give additional blood draws and questionnaires over a roughly two-month period. Prospective study blood samples were shipped either frozen or at room temperature before DNA extraction. The immunoSEQ Assay, a bias-controlled multiplex PCR, was used to amplify TCRbeta CDR3 regions from genomic DNA. Under the source paper's analysis protocol: The number of nucleated cells in each sample was estimated by amplification of reference gene primers within the assay. To quantify the absolute abundance of each unique TCRbeta CDR3 rearrangement, sequence reads were collapsed and filtered. For each sample, productive Simpson clonality was calculated by taking the square root of Simpson's diversity index across productive rearrangements. TCRdb's version of the immuneACCESS table is confined to in-frame rearrangements and falls short of the full clone set. An unresolved V gene accounts for under half of the shortfall where checked; the remainder is of unknown origin. From that table come the V and J calls and clone size; the DNA was used to work out D and trimming. In all, the sample holds more than 150,000 clones, and 75% to 90% of those were seen once. The ten biggest clones cover approximately 2.1% of the sample.

The CDR3, cysteine through phenylalanine, is 16 amino acids long. Here the CDR3 DNA is all that survives: 48 bases in frame from base 1. Trimmed from V: 6 bases; trimmed from J: 1 base; junction bases lacking a gene match: 11. Taken from the germline V gene, the CDR1 and CDR2 loops are SQVTM and ANQGSEA. The source of this sequence is a woman aged 25 to 39 who had recovered from COVID-19. Sequencing was performed on PBMCs or T cells enriched from blood (not recorded which). The chain is encoded by TRBV29-1 joined to TRBJ2-1, and TRBD2 aligns with 8 junction nucleotides. The sequenced DNA is TGCAGCGTCCTACATAGCGGGGCGGTATCCTACAATGAGCAGTTCTTC. The translation is CSVLHSGAVSYNEQFF.